This record concerns one T cell receptor beta chain sequence. Trimming removed 6 bases from V and 12 bases from J, with 20 bases in between. The CDR3 runs to 13 residues. Allocation to cohorts depended on clinical history reported by the participants. This specimen belongs to a study of blood T cell repertoires in COVID-19. Study overall: Samples taken during acute and convalescent COVID-19 were collected in the United States, Italy and Spain. The cDNA or gDNA used as material had been derived from T cells, B-cell-depleted T cells, or PBMCs.

Method: immunoSEQ multiplex PCR; TCRdb's copy keeps in-frame clones and lacks some. The sample contains around 270,000 clones, 75% to 90% of which appear only once. Specimen: PBMCs or T cells enriched from blood (not recorded which). This chain joins TRBV12-3 or TRBV12-4 and TRBJ1-1, with TRBD1 as a possible D gene (5 bases). The sequence came from a woman between 40 and 55 years old who had been exposed to COVID-19. The CDR3 sequence: CASRGGGGVTTFF. CDR3 bases: TGTGCCAGCAGGGGCGGAGGAGGGGTTACAACTTTCTTT.